Detailed here is one T cell receptor (beta chain). The entry originates in a study of glioma-infiltrating T cells after dendritic cell vaccination. Time point described: after dendritic cell vaccination, including at tumor progression/relapse. The PCR used 60 V beta and 13 J beta primers. TCRdb's table, derived via immunoSEQ multiplex PCR, lists solely in-frame clones and lacks some. This table holds more than 75,000 clones, around 86% found once. The source is a human donor with glioblastoma. This specimen consisted of blood, obtained after dendritic cell vaccination.

This chain's CDR3 is CASSLGGAGQPQHF. In DNA form, the CDR3 reads TGTGCCAGCAGCTTAGGGGGGGCCGGTCAGCCCCAGCATTTT. The genes are TRBV5-4 and TRBJ1-5, with D perhaps TRBD1 (6 bases). The CDR3 runs to 14 residues. V was cut by 2 bases and J by 6 bases, with 12 bases left in between. Germline CDR1 is SGHNT and CDR2 is YYREEE (reference sequence). Supplemented by reference TRBV5-4 and TRBJ1-5, the full variable domain reads ETGVTQSPTHLIKTRGQQVTLRCSSQSGHNTVSWYQQALGQGPQFIFQYYREEENGRGNFPPRFSGLQFPNYSSELNVNALELDDSALYLCASSLGGAGQPQHFGDGTRLSIL.